The 23 T cell receptor beta chains listed next were all sequenced from one sample in a study of cytomegalovirus exposure and HLA in healthy donors. The data were produced by immunoSEQ multiplex PCR, yet TCRdb's version contains in-frame clones alone and is incomplete. This table has around 45,000 clones, roughly 90% appearing once. Sequences were obtained from PBMCs. Receptor source: a man in his late teens or twenties in good health and CMV-seronegative.

V gene TRBV7-6 combines with J gene TRBJ2-3, with a weak D call TRBD2 (5 bases). The V gene lost 4 bases and the J gene lost 6 bases, with 14 bases spanning the gap. In germline, CDR1 is SGHVS, CDR2 FNYEAQ. The CDR3 runs 14 residues. DNA of the CDR3: TGTGCCAGCAGCTCATCGGGGTCTCGGGATACGCAGTATTTT. Translation: CASSSSGSRDTQYF.

The chain couples TRBV7-6 to TRBJ2-6, with 9 bases matching TRBD2. Germline values: CDR1 SGHVS, CDR2 FNYEAQ. This CDR3 is built from 22 residues. Unmatched junction bases numbered 20, after V lost 5 bases and J lost 0 bases. CDR3 residues: CASSPPVRSGRARVSGANVLTF. CDR3 DNA sequence: TGTGCCAGCAGCCCCCCCGTTCGTAGCGGGAGAGCTAGGGTCTCTGGGGCCAACGTCCTGACTTTC.

This clone was observed once. The chain combines TRBV7-6 with TRBJ2-2; 9 bases line up with TRBD2. CDR3 length: 17 residues. V gave up 3 bases and J gave up 1 base; unmatched junction bases: 6. The germline V gene encodes CDR1 SGHVS and CDR2 FNYEAQ. CDR3 DNA sequence: TGTGCCAGCAGCTTGAGTTGGCGGGGGGGGAACACCGGGGAGCTGTTTTTT. Amino acid sequence: CASSLSWRGGNTGELFF.

The chain recombines TRBV6-5 with TRBJ2-2; 7 nucleotides line up with TRBD2. Trimming at V came to 2 bases and at J to 6 bases, leaving 6 bases not matched to a gene. Germline V lookup: CDR1 MNHEY, CDR2 SVGAGI. This CDR3 comprises 15 residues. The CDR3 sequence: CASSYLAGLPGELFF. The CDR3 region has the DNA TGTGCCAGCAGTTACCTTGCGGGACTACCCGGGGAGCTGTTTTTT.

The gene calls are TRBV2 and TRBJ2-7, with 9 bases that match TRBD1. Germline CDR1 is SNHLY and CDR2 is FYNNEI. V trimming: 8 bases; J trimming: 3 bases; junction bases outside the gene matches: 14. The length of the CDR3 is 16 residues. For the CDR3, the DNA is TGTGCCAGCGGCGCTTCGGGTTGGGACAGGGACTACGAGCAGTACTTC. Its protein product is CASGASGWDRDYEQYF.

The rearrangement links TRBV6-6 to TRBJ1-5, with a possible D match to TRBD1 (5 bases). Trimming cost V 4 bases and J 3 bases, with 13 bases left between them. Germline assignment: CDR1 MNHNY and CDR2 SVGAGI (reference sequence). CDR3 size: 15 residues. Here the CDR3 DNA reads TGTGCCAGCAGTTGGGGACGGGGACTCAATCAGCCCCAGCATTTT. It is translated as CASSWGRGLNQPQHF.

The J gene is TRBJ2-1, the V gene TRBV2, with 7 bases matching TRBD2. V gave up 8 bases and J gave up 6 bases; unmatched junction bases: 7. Looked up from germline, CDR1 is SNHLY and CDR2 is FYNNEI. CDR3 length: 13 amino acids. The CDR3 DNA reads TGTGCCAGCTTGACTAGCAGTTCCAATGAGCAGTTCTTC. As protein: CASLTSSSNEQFF.

This clone was detected a few times. The chain links TRBV7-3 to TRBJ1-6; D not resolved. The CDR3 is 13 residues long. Germline values: CDR1 SGHTA, CDR2 FQGTGA. The ends were cut back, 5 bases at V and 6 bases at J, with 8 bases in the middle. The CDR3 coding sequence is TGTGCCAGCAGCCCAGGCAGTAATTCACCCCTCCACTTT. This gives the protein CASSPGSNSPLHF.

The sample holds one count of this clone. J is TRBJ1-6 and V is TRBV19; D is possibly TRBD1 (5 bases). This CDR3 comprises 16 residues. V lost 6 bases and J lost 9, with 21 bases in between. Germline V gene lookup returns CDR1 LNHDA and CDR2 SQIVND (reference sequence). The DNA for the CDR3 is TGTGCCAGTAGCATCCTCTCGACGGGGGTAAGTTCACCCCTCCACTTT. Translated, it gives CASSILSTGVSSPLHF.

CDR3 sequence reads: CASSFRDGQYF. Written as DNA, the CDR3 is TGTGCCAGCAGTTTCAGGGATGGGCAGTACTTC. The chain recombines TRBV28 with TRBJ2-7; D may be TRBD1 (5 bases). Germline V CDR1 and CDR2: MDHEN, SYDVKM. V was clipped by 3 bases and J by 9 bases, with 9 bases between them. The CDR3 loop spans 11 amino acids.

The rearrangement links TRBV29-1 to TRBJ1-5; no clear D. The CDR3 extends over 15 amino acids. Per germline, CDR1 SQVTM and CDR2 ANQGSEA. The V gene lost 4 bases and the J gene lost 0 bases, with 13 bases spanning the gap. The CDR3 coding sequence is TGCAGCGTTGGTTTCGGGTTTGATAGCAATCAGCCCCAGCATTTT. It translates to CSVGFGFDSNQPQHF. Combining the CDR3 with reference TRBV29-1 and TRBJ1-5 gives the whole variable domain SAVISQKPSRDICQRGTSLTIQCQVDSQVTMMFWYRQQPGQSLTLIATANQGSEATYESGFVIDKFPISRPNLTFSTLTVSNMSPEDSSIYLCSVGFGFDSNQPQHFGDGTRLSIL.

This clone was recorded once. The chain joins TRBV18 to TRBJ2-5; D uncertain. V was pared by 2 bases and J by 5 bases, with 9 bases between. Per germline, CDR1 KGHSH and CDR2 LQKENI. The CDR3 covers 13 residues. The chain's CDR3 is CASSPTSRETQYF. CDR3 in DNA: TGTGCCAGCTCACCAACATCCCGTGAGACCCAGTACTTC.

This clone was counted a few times. The J gene is TRBJ1-1, the V gene TRBV7-9; D remains unclear. The V gene's germline CDR1 is SEHNR and CDR2 FQNEAQ (reference sequence). This CDR3 region has 12 residues. The ends were cut back, 1 base at V and 6 bases at J, with 6 bases in the middle. The CDR3 loop reads CASSLVGPEAFF. CDR3 DNA: TGTGCCAGCAGCTTAGTGGGCCCTGAAGCTTTCTTT.

The chain is built from TRBV6-6 and TRBJ2-3; D unclear. Trimming pared 5 bases from V and 6 bases from J, leaving 6 bases between. The CDR3 length is 11 residues. Germline values: CDR1 MNHNY, CDR2 SVGAGI (reference sequence). CDR3 protein: CASSQVDTQYF. For the CDR3, the DNA is TGTGCCAGCAGTCAGGTGGATACGCAGTATTTT.

This clone was observed a single time. The CDR3 DNA is TGTGCCAGCAGCTTAGAGGGCCGGGATACTGAAGCTTTCTTT. The encoded protein is CASSLEGRDTEAFF. The V and J genes are TRBV7-2 and TRBJ1-1, with unresolved D. Germline V gives CDR1 SGHTA, CDR2 FQGNSA. This CDR3 comprises 14 residues. Trimming left V 1 base short and J 5 bases short, with 11 bases between.

The chain links TRBV29-1 to TRBJ1-1, with 9 bases aligning to TRBD1. The V gene end was trimmed by 4 bases and the J gene end by 4 bases; junction bases not matched to a gene: 4. This CDR3 is 13 amino acids long. The germline CDR1 and CDR2 sequences are SQVTM and ANQGSEA. DNA of the CDR3: TGCAGCGTTGGCTCGACAGGGGGCACTGAAGCTTTCTTT. It encodes CSVGSTGGTEAFF.

The J gene is TRBJ1-1, the V gene TRBV7-9; D possibly corresponds to TRBD1 (5 bases). Between the trimmed V and J ends, which lost 3 bases and 3 bases, there was a span of 11 bases. Germline CDR1 SEHNR, CDR2 FQNEAQ (reference sequence). The CDR3 is 14 residues long. The CDR3 loop is CASSFRVRDTEAFF. The CDR3 DNA reads as TGTGCCAGCAGCTTCAGGGTTAGGGACACTGAAGCTTTCTTT. Variable domain in full (rest from reference TRBV7-9 and TRBJ1-1): DTGVSQNPRHKITKRGQNVTFRCDPISEHNRLYWYRQTLGQGPEFLTYFQNEAQLEKSRLLSDRFSAERPKGSFSTLEIQRTEQGDSAMYLCASSFRVRDTEAFFGQGTRLTVV.

The V call is TRBV10-2, the J call TRBJ2-4, with 8 bases aligning to TRBD1. The CDR3 totals 14 residues. V shed 7 bases, J shed 5 bases, and the junction held 7 bases outside the gene matches. The germline CDR1 and CDR2 sequences are WSHSY and SAAADI. CDR3 in DNA: TGCGCCAGCATGAAGGACAGGGTGGAAAACATTCAGTACTTC. This sequence encodes CASMKDRVENIQYF.

The chain recombines TRBV6-6 with TRBJ2-1; 9 bases match TRBD2. The germline V gene encodes CDR1 MNHNY and CDR2 SVGAGI (reference sequence). The CDR3 consists of 13 residues. The V and J ends lost 8 bases and 5 bases, in that order; junction bases with no gene match: 4. The CDR3 coding sequence is TGTGCCAGCCGGGCGGGAGGGAACAATGAGCAGTTCTTC. Protein: CASRAGGNNEQFF.

The rearrangement uses TRBV7-3 and TRBJ2-5, with D maybe TRBD1 (6 bases). The V end was cut by 4 bases, the J end by 4 bases, with 16 bases between. The CDR3 length is 15 residues. CDR1 and CDR2 (germline): SGHTA, FQGTGA. For the CDR3, the DNA is TGTGCCAGCAGCTCCAATCCGACAGGAACAGAGACCCAGTACTTC. Translating gives CASSSNPTGTETQYF. The variable domain in full, with the rest retrieved from reference TRBV7-3 and TRBJ2-5, is GAGVSQTPSNKVTEKGKYVELRCDPISGHTALYWYRQSLGQGPEFLIYFQGTGAADDSGLPNDRFFAVRPEGSVSTLKIQRTERGDSAVYLCASSSNPTGTETQYFGPGTRLLVL.

The chain carries TRBV5-1 and TRBJ2-3; TRBD2 is a possible D gene (6 bases). V was shortened by 0 bases and J by 6 bases, with 14 bases between the two germline ends. Germline values: CDR1 SGHRS, CDR2 YFSETQ. The CDR3 extends over 15 amino acids. This CDR3 reads CASSLEPLASDTQYF. CDR3 bases: TGCGCCAGCAGCTTGGAACCACTAGCATCCGATACGCAGTATTTT.

The chain uses TRBV7-9 and TRBJ2-5, with 13 bases aligning to TRBD2. Germline V gene data show CDR1 as SEHNR and CDR2 as FQNEAQ (reference sequence). This CDR3 is 17 amino acids long. Trimming removed 1 base from V and 0 bases from J; junction bases left unmatched: 2. Here the CDR3 reads CASSLGTSGGYQETQYF. The CDR3, as DNA: TGTGCCAGCAGCTTAGGGACTAGCGGGGGTTACCAAGAGACCCAGTACTTC. The full variable domain, rest sourced from reference TRBV7-9 and TRBJ2-5, is DTGVSQNPRHKITKRGQNVTFRCDPISEHNRLYWYRQTLGQGPEFLTYFQNEAQLEKSRLLSDRFSAERPKGSFSTLEIQRTEQGDSAMYLCASSLGTSGGYQETQYFGPGTRLLVL.

DNA for the CDR3: TGCGCCAGCACCCGGGGGGGGGCTGGAGGAAACACCATATATTTT. This translates into CASTRGGAGGNTIYF. V gene TRBV5-1 combines with J gene TRBJ1-3; perhaps TRBD1 as D (6 bases). The CDR3 consists of 15 residues. Germline assignment: CDR1 SGHRS and CDR2 YFSETQ. V lost 6 bases and J lost 4, with 17 bases in between.